Listed here are 21 T cell receptor beta chains from one sample, sequenced in a study of blood T cell repertoires in COVID-19. Some clones are missing from TCRdb's copy, which holds only in-frame ones; the method was immunoSEQ multiplex PCR. The sample has roughly 84,000 clones, roughly 80% seen once; the top ten hold around 12%. The specimen was peripheral blood. The receptors were gathered from a woman in her thirties or forties with active or convalescent COVID-19.

This clone was counted between two and nine times. The V and J genes are TRBV4-1 and TRBJ2-2; the match to TRBD2 covers 8 bases. Germline CDR1 MGHRA, CDR2 YSYEKL. The CDR3 covers 16 residues. V lost 3 bases and J lost 4; bases outside the gene matches: 7. For the CDR3, the DNA is TGCGCCAGCAGCCACCCCGGGGGGGCAGGCACCGGGGAGCTGTTTTTT. Protein product: CASSHPGGAGTGELFF.

In this sample, this clone turned up once. The chain recombines TRBV28 with TRBJ1-2; 10 bases agree with TRBD1. This CDR3 region has 15 residues. Germline loops: CDR1 MDHEN, CDR2 SYDVKM. The J segment lost 4 bases and the V segment lost 6 bases, leaving 8 bases of the junction unmatched. As DNA, the CDR3 is TGTGCCAGCAGGACCACCGGGACAGGGGTCTATGGCTACACCTTC. Protein sequence: CASRTTGTGVYGYTF.

This clone was detected a few times. V is TRBV7-9 and J is TRBJ2-2; tentatively, D is TRBD1 (6 bases). This CDR3 is built from 12 residues. From germline, CDR1 is SEHNR and CDR2 FQNEAQ (reference sequence). V was shortened by 10 bases and J by 8 bases, with 14 bases between the two germline ends. DNA for the CDR3: TGTGCCACTGATACAGGGTCTGGGGAGCTGTTTTTT. Translated, it gives CATDTGSGELFF.

V usage is TRBV19 and J usage is TRBJ1-4, with 11 bases lining up with TRBD1. The length of the CDR3 is 17 residues. In germline, CDR1 is LNHDA, CDR2 SQIVND (reference sequence). The V and J ends lost 9 bases and 5 bases, in that order; junction bases with no gene match: 14. Written as DNA, the CDR3 is TGTGCCAGCTCGCCGGGACAGGGGGGCGGCAGAAATGAAAAACTGTTTTTT. Amino acid sequence: CASSPGQGGGRNEKLFF.

This chain connects TRBV4-2 to TRBJ2-1, with 9 bases identical to TRBD2. J was trimmed by 4 bases and V by 0 bases; bases with no gene match: 4. The CDR3 runs to 16 residues. From germline, CDR1 is LGHNA and CDR2 YNFKEQ. The CDR3 region has the DNA TGTGCCAGCAGCCAAGATTCTAGCGGGGTGTACAATGAGCAGTTCTTC. Translated: CASSQDSSGVYNEQFF.

V usage is TRBV18 and J usage is TRBJ1-5, with 9 bases lining up with TRBD1. With 5 bases clipped from V and 4 bases from J, the junction kept 9 bases outside the gene matches. Germline V gene data show CDR1 as KGHSH and CDR2 as LQKENI. The CDR3 is made up of 16 amino acids. CDR3 sequence (DNA): TGTGCCAGCTCAGCACGCACAGGGGGCGGGAATCAGCCCCAGCATTTT. Its protein product is CASSARTGGGNQPQHF.

The chain links TRBV6-5 to TRBJ1-1; 8 bases line up with TRBD1. The CDR3 totals 15 residues. The germline V gene has CDR1 MNHEY and CDR2 SVGAGI. The J segment lost 5 bases and the V segment lost 2 bases, leaving 7 bases of the junction unmatched. In DNA, the CDR3 is TGTGCCAGCAGTTACACTACAGGGGGAGATACTGAAGCTTTCTTT. This encodes CASSYTTGGDTEAFF.

The genes are TRBV5-1 and TRBJ2-2; unclear D gene. There are 13 residues in the CDR3. V lost 9 bases to trimming and J lost 2 bases, with 11 bases between them. Germline CDR1 reads SGHRS; CDR2 reads YFSETQ. The CDR3 sequence: CAIASPNTGELFF. The DNA of the CDR3 is TGCGCCATCGCTAGTCCTAACACCGGGGAGCTGTTTTTT.

V is TRBV28 and J is TRBJ2-7; D gene unclear. V was shortened by 6 bases and J by 0 bases, with 9 bases between the two germline ends. CDR3 length equals 13 residues. The germline gives CDR1 MDHEN, CDR2 SYDVKM. CDR3 nucleotides: TGTGCCAGCAGGTGGGCGAGCTCCTACGAGCAGTACTTC. Translating gives CASRWASSYEQYF.

The V gene is TRBV9, the J gene TRBJ1-3; D may be TRBD1 (5 bases). Germline V CDR1 and CDR2: SGDLS, YYNGEE. CDR3 size: 15 residues. The V gene lost 4 bases and the J gene lost 2 bases, with 13 bases spanning the gap. The CDR3 DNA is TGTGCCAGCAGCAGCGGAGGGGAGGCTGGAAACACCATATATTTT. It yields the protein CASSSGGEAGNTIYF.

V usage is TRBV28 and J usage is TRBJ2-7, with TRBD2 identical over 9 bases. V shed 7 bases and J 1 base; nucleotides not matched to a gene: 11. Per germline, CDR1 MDHEN and CDR2 SYDVKM. CDR3 length: 16 residues. CDR3 sequence: CASTSPGGRGSYEQYF. The CDR3 nucleotides read TGTGCCAGCACGTCCCCGGGCGGGAGGGGGTCCTACGAGCAGTACTTC.

The CDR3 DNA is TGTGCCAGCAGCCCAACCGGGACAGGGCACACCGGGGAGCTGTTTTTT. It is translated as CASSPTGTGHTGELFF. This chain links TRBV7-3 with TRBJ2-2; 9 bases align to TRBD1. This CDR3 contains 16 residues. Trimming removed 5 bases from V and 3 bases from J; junction bases left unmatched: 7. Germline-derived CDR1 and CDR2 are SGHTA and FQGTGA.

The gene calls are TRBV30 and TRBJ2-5; TRBD1 matches 12 bases. CDR1 GTSNPN and CDR2 SVGIG come from the germline V gene (reference sequence). The V and J ends lost 7 bases and 4 bases, in that order; junction bases with no gene match: 10. The CDR3 loop spans 15 amino acids. CDR3 amino acids: CALDPGQGALETQYF. DNA for the CDR3: TGTGCCTTAGATCCGGGACAGGGGGCTTTAGAGACCCAGTACTTC.

The chain carries TRBV28 and TRBJ1-1; a weak D match, TRBD1 (6 bases). V lost 3 bases and J 9 bases, leaving 11 bases between the germline ends. Germline V gives CDR1 MDHEN, CDR2 SYDVKM. The CDR3 has 12 residues. This chain's CDR3 is CASSLTGWQAFF. The CDR3 region has the DNA TGTGCCAGCAGTTTGACAGGTTGGCAAGCTTTCTTT.

This chain links TRBV7-6 with TRBJ2-3; TRBD1 agrees at 8 bases. V trimming: 2 bases; J trimming: 6 bases; junction bases outside the gene matches: 7. The CDR3 has 15 amino acids. Germline CDR1 is SGHVS and CDR2 is FNYEAQ. The CDR3 coding sequence is TGTGCCAGCAGCTTATGGACCGGACAGGGTGATACGCAGTATTTT. Protein: CASSLWTGQGDTQYF.

This clone was counted between two and nine times. The gene calls are TRBV5-1 and TRBJ1-6, with D possibly being TRBD1 (6 bases). This CDR3 has 16 amino acids. Per the germline V gene, CDR1 is SGHRS and CDR2 is YFSETQ. With 3 bases removed from V and 6 bases from J, the gap between germline ends came to 16 bases. The CDR3 protein is CASSSSGGGSNSPLHF. CDR3 sequence (DNA): TGCGCCAGCAGCTCCTCGGGGGGGGGCTCTAATTCACCCCTCCACTTT. Full variable domain (outside the CDR3, taken from reference TRBV5-1 and TRBJ1-6): KAGVTQTPRYLIKTRGQQVTLSCSPISGHRSVSWYQQTPGQGLQFLFEYFSETQRNKGNFPGRFSGRQFSNSRSEMNVSTLELGDSALYLCASSSSGGGSNSPLHFGNGTRLTVT.

In its sample, this clone was seen once. This chain joins TRBV28 and TRBJ2-2; D is ambiguous. The CDR3 contains 14 residues. The germline V and J ends were trimmed by 3 bases and 4 bases, with 9 bases remaining between them. Germline assignment: CDR1 MDHEN and CDR2 SYDVKM. The CDR3 sequence is CASSFSMATGELFF. CDR3 coding DNA: TGTGCCAGCAGTTTTTCCATGGCCACCGGGGAGCTGTTTTTT.

J is TRBJ2-1 and V is TRBV29-1, with 9 bases matching TRBD2. The CDR3 is 18 amino acids. The germline V gene has CDR1 SQVTM and CDR2 ANQGSEA. The V gene end was trimmed by 2 bases and the J gene end by 0 bases; junction bases not matched to a gene: 11. DNA of the CDR3: TGCAGCGTTGAACCTAACCGACTAGCGGTTCCCTCCTACAATGAGCAGTTCTTC. Translating gives CSVEPNRLAVPSYNEQFF.

This chain uses TRBV3-1 (or the pseudogene TRBV3-2) with TRBJ2-7, with 7 bases lining up with TRBD1. With 1 base clipped from V and 5 bases from J, the junction kept 8 bases outside the gene matches. Germline-derived CDR1 and CDR2 are LGHDT and YNNKEL (reference sequence). This CDR3 has 15 amino acids. CDR3 residues: CASSQAPLTGNEQYF. CDR3 nucleotides: TGTGCCAGCAGCCAAGCCCCCCTGACAGGGAACGAGCAGTACTTC.

The chain carries TRBV6-5 and TRBJ2-7, with D possibly matching TRBD1 (6 bases). Trimming took off 0 bases at V and 6 bases at J, with 9 bases between the two ends. The CDR3 is made up of 13 amino acids. The germline CDR1 and CDR2 sequences are MNHEY and SVGAGI. Written as DNA, the CDR3 is TGTGCCAGCAGTTACTCGAGAGGGGGCGAGCAGTACTTC. Its protein product is CASSYSRGGEQYF.

J is TRBJ1-6 and V is TRBV11-2; D call uncertain. Trimming pared 11 bases from V and 6 bases from J, leaving 11 bases between. Germline loops: CDR1 SGHAT, CDR2 FQNNGV. This CDR3 is 12 amino acids long. The CDR3 loop is CASGRGNSPLHF. CDR3 sequence (DNA): TGTGCCTCTGGACGGGGTAATTCACCCCTCCACTTT.